The 25 T cell receptor beta chains reported below all come from one sample, sequenced in a study of monozygotic twins with inflammatory bowel disease. TCRdb processed the 5' RACE reads again and assigns one entry to each CDR3 protein, with no DNA. Here the sample table reports 400,000 or so distinct CDR3 sequences. The specimen was blood. The receptors originated from a human donor with ulcerative colitis or Crohn's disease, or a healthy co-twin of an affected twin (not recorded which).

The V call is TRBV20-1, the J call TRBJ1-2. This CDR3 has 15 residues. Per the germline V gene, CDR1 is DFQATT and CDR2 is SNEGSKA (reference sequence). CDR3: CSARDKRRENYGYTF.

V gene TRBV6-1 combines with J gene TRBJ2-1; the TCRdb call, TRBD2, lacks DNA for checking. This CDR3 contains 15 residues. The germline gives CDR1 MNHNS, CDR2 SASEGT. Here the CDR3 reads CASKWASGEANEQFF.

This chain links TRBV12-3 or TRBV12-4 with TRBJ2-2; with no DNA, the TCRdb D assignment of TRBD2 cannot be verified. This CDR3 is built from 16 residues. CDR3 region: CASLWGDSANTGELFF.

CDR3: CASSPGHTQPQHF. V and J are TRBV11-1 and TRBJ1-5; the TCRdb D gene call, TRBD1, has no DNA to confirm it. Germline V CDR1 and CDR2: SGHAT, FQDESV (reference sequence). CDR3 length: 13 amino acids.

The chain joins TRBV2 to TRBJ2-3; without DNA, the TCRdb call of TRBD1 cannot be checked. Germline assignment: CDR1 SNHLY and CDR2 FYNNEI. The CDR3 runs to 16 residues. CDR3 region: CASSPLGRAGADTQYF.

The CDR3: CASSYADRAGELFF. V gene TRBV6-6 combines with J gene TRBJ2-2. Germline V gene lookup returns CDR1 MNHNY and CDR2 SVGAGI (reference sequence). The CDR3 has 14 amino acids.

This rearrangement joins TRBV5-5 to TRBJ1-2. Germline CDR1 reads SGHKS; CDR2 reads YYEKEE (reference sequence). This CDR3 region has 18 residues. Here the CDR3 reads CASSPFTGLQVSFGGYTF.

The CDR3 loop reads CASKQPGTGGAAGYTF. The chain carries TRBV28 and TRBJ1-2; TCRdb outputs TRBD1, but without DNA this stays unchecked. The V gene's germline CDR1 is MDHEN and CDR2 SYDVKM. CDR3 size: 16 residues.

The chain joins TRBV19 to TRBJ1-2. This CDR3 is built from 13 residues. Looked up from germline, CDR1 is LNHDA and CDR2 is SQIVND (reference sequence). CDR3 loop: CASTPGEGYGYTF.

The chain recombines TRBV10-2 with TRBJ2-5; TCRdb designates TRBD1, a call that cannot be tested without DNA. From germline, CDR1 is WSHSY and CDR2 SAAADI. The CDR3 has 15 amino acids. The CDR3 here is CASSGDLRNQETQYF.

The rearrangement uses TRBV29-1 and TRBJ1-5. This CDR3 is 14 amino acids long. The germline V gene has CDR1 SQVTM and CDR2 ANQGSEA. CDR3: CSVSMTVSNQPQHF.

The rearrangement links TRBV20-1 to TRBJ1-1; TCRdb calls TRBD1, which cannot be checked without DNA. This CDR3 region has 15 residues. CDR1 is DFQATT and CDR2 is SNEGSKA in the germline V gene (reference sequence). CDR3: CSATDRGRGNTEAFF.

The chain has TRBV19 and TRBJ1-1. The germline V gene has CDR1 LNHDA and CDR2 SQIVND (reference sequence). The CDR3 consists of 15 residues. The CDR3 spells CASSRNGESATEAFF.

Here the CDR3 reads CSAGDTYNEQFF. The chain links TRBV20-1 to TRBJ2-1. Germline V lookup: CDR1 DFQATT, CDR2 SNEGSKA (reference sequence). This CDR3 comprises 12 residues.

The rearrangement joins TRBV4-2 to TRBJ2-3; TCRdb reports TRBD2, a call that lacks DNA to check it against. The CDR3 is 16 residues long. CDR1 LGHNA and CDR2 YNFKEQ come from the germline V gene. The CDR3 region is CASSQVSGGATDTQYF.

The V gene is TRBV6-5, the J gene TRBJ1-2. The CDR3 sequence is 14 residues long. Germline lookup yields CDR1 MNHEY and CDR2 SVGAGI. CDR3 loop: CASSYGGRVYGYTF.

This CDR3 reads CASSNGGRSGYTF. This rearrangement joins TRBV6-1 to TRBJ1-2. Per the germline V gene, CDR1 is MNHNS and CDR2 is SASEGT. The CDR3 sequence is 13 residues long.

This chain links TRBV29-1 with TRBJ2-2. The CDR3 runs 13 residues. Germline V lookup: CDR1 SQVTM, CDR2 ANQGSEA. The CDR3 spells CSVGKKNTGELFF.

This sequence joins TRBV12-3 or TRBV12-4 and TRBJ1-1. CDR3 length equals 14 residues. CDR3: CASSLFRGDTEAFF.

V is TRBV7-2 and J is TRBJ2-2. The germline V gene has CDR1 SGHTA and CDR2 FQGNSA. The CDR3 totals 14 residues. The CDR3 sequence is CASSLYDQSGELFF. Full variable domain (remainder filled in from reference TRBV7-2 and TRBJ2-2): GAGVSQSPSNKVTEKGKDVELRCDPISGHTALYWYRQSLGQGLEFLIYFQGNSAPDKSGLPSDRFSAERTGGSVSTLTIQRTQQEDSAVYLCASSLYDQSGELFFGEGSRLTVL.

The chain links TRBV20-1 to TRBJ2-5; no DNA is available, so the TRBD2 call from TCRdb remains unchecked. There are 14 residues in the CDR3. Per germline, CDR1 DFQATT and CDR2 SNEGSKA (reference sequence). The CDR3 sequence is CSVGLAGVQETQYF.

This chain links TRBV12-3 or TRBV12-4 with TRBJ1-1; TCRdb's D call of TRBD1 is untestable without DNA. The CDR3 spans 14 residues. The chain's CDR3 is CASSFGQGHTVAFF.

Here the CDR3 reads CASSRNEAGGPGDEQFF. This chain uses TRBV5-1 with TRBJ2-1; TCRdb lists TRBD2, though no DNA is available to test this call. Germline CDR1 and CDR2: SGHRS and YFSETQ. The CDR3 length is 17 residues.

The V gene is TRBV20-1, the J gene TRBJ2-3; the D call of TRBD2 rests on TCRdb alone, since no DNA is present to check it. This CDR3 is built from 20 residues. Germline CDR1 is DFQATT and CDR2 is SNEGSKA (reference sequence). The CDR3 reads CSAIREGKSARGSSTDTQYF.

The chain uses TRBV19 and TRBJ2-3; without DNA, the TCRdb call of TRBD1 cannot be checked. This CDR3 region has 15 residues. The V gene's germline CDR1 is LNHDA and CDR2 SQIVND (reference sequence). The CDR3 is CASRERGRSTDTQYF. The full variable domain, with the rest looked up from reference TRBV19 and TRBJ2-3, is DGGITQSPKYLFRKEGQNVTLSCEQNLNHDAMYWYRQDPGQGLRLIYYSQIVNDFQKGDIAEGYSVSREKKESFPLTVTSAQKNPTAFYLCASRERGRSTDTQYFGPGTRLTVL.